This T cell receptor (beta chain) was identified during a study of shared T cell receptors in the human thymus (dated by TCRdb to the early 2020s). Background on the whole study: The study examined how self-reactive, shared T-cell receptor alpha chains are generated in the human thymus.

To prepare the library, the immunoSEQ multiplex PCR assay was applied. The table comes from immuneACCESS by way of TCRdb, which keeps in-frame sequences with V and J called. Part of the clones is missing from these tables; in studies checked, under half for an unresolved V gene and the rest for unknown reasons. The sample profile shows hundreds of thousands of clones; 70% to 90% of them were found once. Around 0.0099% of the sample is in the top ten clones. To note about this clone: Its cognate antigen has yet to be identified. Base qualities are missing; no much larger clone stands one base away.

V drops 7 bases and J drops 0 bases, leaving 19 bases in between. CDR1 and CDR2, looked up from the germline V gene (reference sequence), are MNHEY and SMNVEV. Measured from the cysteine to the phenylalanine, the CDR3 is 17 residues long. Of all the DNA, just the CDR3 is kept, 51 bases in frame from base 1. The same sample was also used in a study of human thymus T cells. The second study reports: In Finland, the donors were immunologically healthy infants who were having open corrective cardiac surgery for congenital heart defects. The thymus tissue came from surgical resects taken out during corrective cardiac surgery. Usage of V and J gene segments appeared to be biased in both the thymic and the peripheral blood repertoires. The related research found that thymic TCR repertoires overlapped highly between unrelated individuals. TCR alpha and beta repertoires from fewer than ten infant thymus samples and a few related peripheral blood samples were characterized in the study. The infant donors were roughly 7 to 244 days old, and the cohort included five or six males and two females. Thymocytes were mechanically released from the tissue and were stored as pellets of about 10-30 million cells at -70 degrees C. A QIAsymphony instrument was used to extract genomic DNA from the frozen cell pellets. The immunoSEQ multiplex PCR assay was used to amplify the TCRB and TCRAD loci from a standardized quantity of quality-controlled genomic DNA. The amplicons spanned the V(D)J region and were long enough to cover the CDR3 and allow V and J genes to be identified. Amplicon sequencing was performed on an Illumina platform through the commercial immunoSEQ service. Primer bias and sequencing errors were corrected as previously described, and TCRAD and TCRB were defined on the basis of the IMGT database. immunoSEQ Analyzer 3.0 and VDJTools were used for repertoire analysis, which covered basic statistics, V/J segment usage, diversity estimates, rarefaction and pairwise overlap. Diversity was estimated using the Chao1, ChaoE, Efron-Thisted, Shannon and inverse Simpson indices, and was also estimated on datasets down-sampled to the size of the smallest sample. Repertoire overlap was determined by strict matching of CDR3 nucleotide sequence, V gene and J gene, and Jaccard-based multidimensional scaling clustering was applied. On average, roughly 810,000 unique TCRB clonotypes were obtained from thymus samples, compared with some 84,000 from blood samples.

In this chain, TRBV27 is recombined with TRBJ2-1; possibly the D gene is TRBD2, per 5 matching bases. Sequencing was done on a sample of thymocytes. The clonotype was recovered from a boy less than two years old with a congenital heart defect. Donor details come from another sample of the same person, matched by shared clones. CDR3 reads: CASKPDGTGCSYNEQFF. Read as DNA, the sequence is TGTGCCAGCAAGCCGGACGGAACGGGGTGCTCCTACAATGAGCAGTTCTTC.